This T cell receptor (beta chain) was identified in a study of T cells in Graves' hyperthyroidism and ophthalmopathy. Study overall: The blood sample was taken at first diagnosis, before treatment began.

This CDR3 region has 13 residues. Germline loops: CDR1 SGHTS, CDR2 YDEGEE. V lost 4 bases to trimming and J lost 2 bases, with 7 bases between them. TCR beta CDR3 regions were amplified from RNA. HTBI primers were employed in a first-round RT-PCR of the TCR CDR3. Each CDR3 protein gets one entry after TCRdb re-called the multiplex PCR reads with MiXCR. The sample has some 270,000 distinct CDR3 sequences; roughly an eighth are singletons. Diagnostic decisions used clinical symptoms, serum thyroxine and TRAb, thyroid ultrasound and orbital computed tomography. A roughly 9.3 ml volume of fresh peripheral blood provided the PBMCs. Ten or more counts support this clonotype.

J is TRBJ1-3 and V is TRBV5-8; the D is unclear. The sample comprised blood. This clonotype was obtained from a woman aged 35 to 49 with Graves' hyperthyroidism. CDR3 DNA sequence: TGTGCCAGCAGCCCGTCACCTGGAAACACCATATATTTT. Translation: CASSPSPGNTIYF.